This T cell receptor (beta chain) was sequenced in a study of technical replicates of blood from a handful of donors. Using immunoSEQ multiplex PCR, the repertoire was profiled, and TCRdb retains in-frame clones only, with some absent. The sample lists almost 70,000 clones, 85% to 95% occurring once. The CDR3 totals 17 residues. V lost 3 bases and J lost 2; bases outside the gene matches: 9. Germline V gene lookup returns CDR1 SGHVS and CDR2 FNYEAQ. This sequence was found in a human donor in good health. The chain combines TRBV7-6 with TRBJ2-1; 8 bases map to TRBD2. Sequenced input: T cells isolated from PBMCs. The CDR3 reads CASSLRIAGPAYNEQFF. CDR3 DNA: TGTGCCAGCAGCTTGAGGATAGCGGGGCCCGCCTACAATGAGCAGTTCTTC.